This T cell receptor beta chain was captured by sequencing in a study of blood T cells in healthy people across ages. Primed by a sample-barcoded 5' primer and a J-beta primer mix, a second PCR proceeded for about 7 to 12 cycles. Each cDNA molecule carried a tag from a template-switch adaptor that contained 12 random nucleotides. TCRdb called the 5' RACE reads again in MiXCR, with one record for every CDR3 protein. The profile shows nearly 800,000 distinct CDR3 sequences, 45% to 70% of them singletons. Study-wide findings and caveats: A greater number of naive CD4+ cells and higher diversity distinguished long-lived donors from aged donors. Reliance upon unsorted PBMCs precluded definitive naive versus antigen-experienced comparison.

To note about this clonotype: Its cognate antigen is unknown.

Samples each had at least 5.5 micrograms of total RNA extracted. Input material: blood. This clonotype was obtained from a man aged 35-49 years in good health.

The DNA for the CDR3 is TGTGCCAGCAGTAGTCTAGCGGGAGTTCCCGATGAGCAGTACTTC. Translation gives CASSSLAGVPDEQYF. The chain recombines TRBV27 with TRBJ2-5, with 10 bases matching TRBD2. The J segment lost 11 bases and the V segment lost 5 bases, leaving 14 bases of the junction unmatched. Germline V CDR1 and CDR2: MNHEY, SMNVEV (reference sequence). CDR3 size: 15 residues.